This TCR beta chain is drawn from a study of regulatory T cells in long-lasting Graves disease. Construction of TCR beta libraries relied on iRepertoire HTBI primers and on Arm-PCR targeting CDR3 regions. TCRdb re-analysed the multiplex PCR reads in MiXCR, keeping a single row per CDR3 protein. The sample yields about 430,000 distinct CDR3 sequences, roughly 15% seen once. This clonotype was detected ten times or more. The time point denotes: newly diagnosed GD, antithyroid drugs for less than 3 months. The TCR library was made from RNA extracted from PBMCs. The CDR3 is 15 residues long. V dropped 0 bases and J dropped 3 bases, with 10 bases sitting between them. CDR1 is SGHAT and CDR2 is FQNNGV in the germline V gene. This sample was shared with a second study, whose subject was T cells in Graves' hyperthyroidism and ophthalmopathy.

The source was peripheral blood mononuclear cells (PBMCs), collected at new diagnosis, from a patient treated with antithyroid drugs. This TCR was recovered from a middle-aged woman with Graves disease. V and J are TRBV11-2 and TRBJ2-3, with D perhaps being TRBD1 or TRBD2 (6 bases each). The CDR3 region has the DNA TGTGCCAGCAGCTTAGACCAGGGGAGGACAGATACGCAGTATTTT. This gives the protein CASSLDQGRTDTQYF.